Below are 16 T cell receptor beta chains sequenced from a single sample in a study of shared clonotypes between healthy human individuals. TCRdb keeps only in-frame clones here, not all; method: immunoSEQ multiplex PCR. The data show under 1,100,000 clones, with approximately 78% seen just once and roughly 0.57% held by the top ten. The specimen was memory CD4+ T cells from PBMCs. Subset given: CD45RA-negative fraction. Receptors were obtained from a man between 18 and 29 years old in good health. Some clones in this sample may be carry-over from other donors' samples.

V usage is TRBV28 and J usage is TRBJ2-7; 12 positions agree with TRBD1. CDR1 and CDR2 (germline): MDHEN, SYDVKM. The CDR3 runs 15 residues. V lost 5 bases and J lost 7; bases outside the gene matches: 9. This chain's CDR3 is CASSVPGQGAREQYF. Written as DNA, the CDR3 is TGTGCCAGCAGTGTGCCGGGACAGGGGGCGCGTGAGCAGTACTTC.

This clone turned up a few times. The chain uses TRBV6-6 and TRBJ1-5; no clear D gene. CDR1 is MNHNY, CDR2 SVGAGI, per germline (reference sequence). CDR3 length: 12 residues. Trimming cost V 0 bases and J 9 bases, with 6 bases left between them. The CDR3 nucleotides read TGTGCCAGCAGTTACTCGGTCGGGCCCCAGCATTTT. Translated: CASSYSVGPQHF.

CDR3 protein: CASSSEGGEGYTF. The CDR3 DNA reads TGCGCCAGCAGCTCTGAGGGGGGAGAGGGCTACACCTTC. The chain couples TRBV5-1 to TRBJ1-2, with D maybe TRBD1 (6 bases). The germline CDR1 and CDR2 sequences are SGHRS and YFSETQ. The CDR3 spans 13 residues. Between the trimmed V and J ends, which lost 3 bases and 8 bases, there was a span of 14 bases.

The V gene is TRBV4-3, the J gene TRBJ1-4; no clear D gene. CDR1 is LGHNA and CDR2 is YSLEER in the germline V gene. V was shortened by 0 bases and J by 7 bases, with 12 bases between the two germline ends. The CDR3 sequence is 15 residues long. This chain's CDR3 is CASSQDLFTLEKLFF. The CDR3 DNA follows: TGCGCCAGCAGCCAAGACCTTTTCACTCTTGAAAAACTGTTTTTT.

This clone was observed once. This sequence joins TRBV28 and TRBJ2-7; 12 nucleotides line up with TRBD1. Germline V gives CDR1 MDHEN, CDR2 SYDVKM. The CDR3 contains 16 residues. V lost 4 bases to trimming and J lost 6 bases; unmatched junction nucleotides: 10. The CDR3 protein is CASSSPLRDRGREQYF. DNA for the CDR3: TGTGCCAGCAGTTCCCCCCTCCGGGACAGGGGGCGCGAGCAGTACTTC.

This clone was found many times. The chain's CDR3 is CASSSGRRGAFF. The CDR3 DNA is TGTGCCAGCAGTTCCGGACGGAGGGGAGCTTTCTTT. The genes are TRBV27 and TRBJ1-1; possibly TRBD1 for D (5 bases). V was pared by 4 bases and J by 10 bases, with 13 bases between. This CDR3 region has 12 residues. Germline V lookup: CDR1 MNHEY, CDR2 SMNVEV (reference sequence).

The V and J genes are TRBV2 and TRBJ2-1; 7 nucleotides match TRBD2. Germline CDR1 reads SNHLY; CDR2 reads FYNNEI. The CDR3 is made up of 14 amino acids. V trimming: 7 bases; J trimming: 6 bases; junction bases outside the gene matches: 9. The CDR3 coding sequence is TGTGCCAGCACCACGGACTTAGCGGGCAATGAGCAGTTCTTC. It specifies CASTTDLAGNEQFF.

The chain carries TRBV27 and TRBJ2-5; 9 nucleotides match TRBD1. The junction had 27 bases not matched to a gene; V was cut back by 6 bases and J by 4 bases. The CDR3 contains 21 residues. Germline loops: CDR1 MNHEY, CDR2 SMNVEV (reference sequence). CDR3 sequence: CASSSYERPDRGLGTRETQYF. The DNA for the CDR3 is TGTGCCAGCAGCTCCTATGAGCGGCCGGACAGGGGACTCGGCACAAGAGAGACCCAGTACTTC.

V is TRBV7-9 and J is TRBJ1-1; TRBD1 matches at 7 bases. CDR1 is SEHNR and CDR2 is FQNEAQ in the germline V gene (reference sequence). The J segment lost 3 bases and the V segment lost 5 bases, leaving 9 bases of the junction unmatched. The CDR3 runs to 15 residues. The chain's CDR3 is CASSASTGRDTEAFF. The CDR3 DNA reads as TGTGCCAGCAGCGCTTCGACAGGGCGGGACACTGAAGCTTTCTTT.

The CDR3, as DNA: TGCAGCGGGAAGGGACTAGCGGCTAGCACAGATACGCAGTATTTT. Its translation: CSGKGLAASTDTQYF. The genes are TRBV29-1 and TRBJ2-3; TRBD2 matches at 11 bases. Per germline, CDR1 SQVTM and CDR2 ANQGSEA. Trimming took 7 bases from V and 0 from J; bases not matched to a gene: 6. CDR3 length equals 15 residues.

The sample holds one count of this clone. CDR3 sequence: CASSQDSAGVMSGELFF. CDR3 DNA sequence: TGCGCCAGCAGCCAAGATTCAGCGGGAGTAATGTCCGGGGAGCTGTTTTTT. V gene TRBV4-1 combines with J gene TRBJ2-2, with 8 bases matching TRBD2. The CDR3 totals 17 residues. Unmatched junction bases numbered 9, after V lost 0 bases and J lost 6 bases. Germline CDR1 reads MGHRA; CDR2 reads YSYEKL.

V is TRBV27 and J is TRBJ2-3; the match to TRBD1 covers 7 bases. The germline V gene encodes CDR1 MNHEY and CDR2 SMNVEV (reference sequence). The CDR3 is 15 residues long. The trim removed 5 bases at V and 1 base at J, leaving 6 bases unmatched. In DNA, the CDR3 is TGTGCCAGCAGTAAATCCGGGACAGGCACAGATACGCAGTATTTT. Translation: CASSKSGTGTDTQYF.

The V gene is TRBV9, the J gene TRBJ2-2, with 7 positions matching TRBD2. After removal of 4 bases from V and 3 bases from J, the junction contained 12 bases not matched to a gene. The CDR3 totals 17 residues. The germline CDR1 and CDR2 sequences are SGDLS and YYNGEE. CDR3 sequence (DNA): TGTGCCAGCAGCCCGCACTTAGCGGGTTTAGACACCGGGGAGCTGTTTTTT. This sequence encodes CASSPHLAGLDTGELFF.

The rearrangement links TRBV11-2 to TRBJ2-2; 10 bases are shared with TRBD1. V shed 5 bases and J 7 bases; nucleotides not matched to a gene: 4. In germline, CDR1 is SGHAT, CDR2 FQNNGV. This CDR3 is 14 amino acids long. CDR3: CASSKDRGGGELFF. As DNA, the CDR3 is TGTGCCAGCAGCAAGGACAGGGGGGGCGGGGAGCTGTTTTTT.

This chain links TRBV25-1 with TRBJ2-5; 8 bases map to TRBD1. Losses at the gene ends were 2 bases for V and 4 bases for J; bases not matched to a gene: 6. CDR1 is MGHDK and CDR2 is SYGVNS in the germline V gene. CDR3 size: 15 residues. The CDR3 coding sequence is TGTGCCAGCAGTGAACCCGGCAGGGGGCGAGAGACCCAGTACTTC. The encoded protein is CASSEPGRGRETQYF.

V and J are TRBV7-2 and TRBJ2-1; possible D gene TRBD2, 5 bases. V lost 2 bases and J lost 4, with 15 bases in between. CDR1 and CDR2 (germline): SGHTA, FQGNSA. This CDR3 is 16 amino acids long. CDR3 sequence: CASSLTPYGIYNEQFF. In DNA, the CDR3 is TGTGCCAGCAGCTTAACCCCTTACGGGATATACAATGAGCAGTTCTTC.